These 7 T cell receptor beta chains came from one sample sequenced in a study of sequential checkpoint blockade in melanoma. Described treatment: randomized to nivolumab then ipilimumab (arm A) or the reverse (arm B). Data came from immunoSEQ multiplex PCR; TCRdb stores just in-frame clones and leaves some out. The table has 6,000 or so clones, around a fifth seen once; the top ten hold approximately 10%. The specimen was tumor tissue (inferred from file names), collected from a patient given nivolumab and ipilimumab in sequence. The receptor set was obtained from a human donor with melanoma.

This clone was seen a few times. The chain uses TRBV28 and TRBJ2-3, with D maybe TRBD1 (6 bases). Germline V gene sequence: CDR1 MDHEN, CDR2 SYDVKM. Trimming removed 3 bases from V and 6 bases from J, with 16 bases in between. This CDR3 spans 15 amino acids. This chain's CDR3 is CASSLGRGGSDTQYF. The CDR3 DNA follows: TGTGCCAGCAGTTTGGGTCGTGGGGGCTCGGATACGCAGTATTTT.

The chain uses TRBV6-8 and TRBJ2-7; no firm D call. Germline V gene sequence: CDR1 MNHGY, CDR2 SAAAGT. The CDR3 has 13 residues. Trimming shortened V by 4 bases and J by 1 base, and 8 bases separated the two germline ends. CDR3 in amino acids: CASSLPESYEQYF. Here the CDR3 DNA reads TGTGCCAGCAGTTTGCCGGAGTCCTACGAGCAGTACTTC.

The chain links TRBV5-1 to TRBJ2-1; no definite D call. V was pared by 0 bases and J by 10 bases, with 17 bases between. The CDR3 runs to 15 residues. Germline loops: CDR1 SGHRS, CDR2 YFSETQ. The CDR3 DNA reads as TGCGCCAGCAGCTTGGAGCTGCCCCCCCTCGGGGAGCAGTTCTTC. Translating gives CASSLELPPLGEQFF.

This clone was found a few times. V gene TRBV6-8 combines with J gene TRBJ2-1; no definite D call. Trimming removed 10 bases from V and 0 bases from J, with 13 bases in between. Germline lookup yields CDR1 MNHGY and CDR2 SAAAGT. The CDR3 is 14 amino acids. In DNA form, the CDR3 reads TGTGCCATCCGTGACTTGAGCTCCTACAATGAGCAGTTCTTC. The encoded protein is CAIRDLSSYNEQFF.

The CDR3 DNA follows: TGTGCCTTTAAAGTGGCTGGAAACACCATATATTTT. Translated, it gives CAFKVAGNTIYF. The chain couples TRBV30 to TRBJ1-3; D call uncertain. The CDR3 runs to 12 residues. V gave up 7 bases and J gave up 2 bases, with 9 bases separating them. Germline V gene sequence: CDR1 GTSNPN, CDR2 SVGIG (reference sequence).

This sequence joins TRBV5-1 and TRBJ2-7; TRBD2 matches at 12 bases. CDR3 length equals 20 residues. From germline, CDR1 is SGHRS and CDR2 YFSETQ. V lost 4 bases and J lost 4; bases outside the gene matches: 21. CDR3 sequence (DNA): TGCGCCAGCAGCCCCGACCGGACTAGCGGGAAACTCGTGCTCCCTTACGAGCAGTACTTC. The encoded protein is CASSPDRTSGKLVLPYEQYF.

This clone was recorded a few times. The V and J genes are TRBV1 and TRBJ2-5; TRBD2 is the table's D call, not checked against the DNA. TRBV1 is termed a pseudogene. This CDR3 contains 13 residues. The CDR3 spells CASSQDFFGTKYF. CDR3 in DNA: TGCGCCAGCAGCCAAGATTTTTTCGGGACTAAGTACTTC.